A selection of T cell receptor beta chains follows, all from one sample in a study of blood T cell repertoires in COVID-19. Libraries were prepared by immunoSEQ multiplex PCR; TCRdb keeps only in-frame clonotypes and omits some of them. The sample carries 150,000 to 200,000 clones, about 88% recorded once. Material for sequencing was peripheral blood. Receptors originate from a man aged 60-69 years with active or convalescent COVID-19. Both conserved end residues are part of each CDR3. The D gene is left open where the match is weak. Only part of the rows carry a size: once, few, many, or a class if the clone is expanded.

len: 14
d_gene: -
abundance: -
j_gene: TRBJ1-6
v_gene: TRBV30
CDR3aa: CAWSARTRNSPLHF
CDR3nt: TGTGCCTGGAGTGCCAGGACAAGGAATTCACCCCTCCACTTT

len: 14
d_gene: -
abundance: -
j_gene: TRBJ1-1
v_gene: TRBV18
CDR3aa: CASSGDTANTEAFF
CDR3nt: TGTGCCAGCTCAGGGGACACGGCGAACACTGAAGCTTTCTTT

len: 15
d_gene: -
abundance: -
j_gene: TRBJ1-1
v_gene: TRBV9
CDR3aa: CASSPIQGPNTEAFF
CDR3nt: TGTGCCAGCAGCCCTATACAGGGACCGAACACTGAAGCTTTCTTT

len: 13
d_gene: -
abundance: -
j_gene: TRBJ2-2
v_gene: TRBV5-1
CDR3aa: CASRQGITGELFF
CDR3nt: TGCGCCAGCAGACAGGGAATCACCGGGGAGCTGTTTTTT

len: 13
d_gene: TRBD1
abundance: -
j_gene: TRBJ1-2
v_gene: TRBV19
CDR3aa: CASNQQGGYGYTF
CDR3nt: TGTGCCAGTAACCAACAGGGGGGCTATGGCTACACCTTC

len: 16
d_gene: -
abundance: -
j_gene: TRBJ1-3
v_gene: TRBV2
CDR3aa: CASSEAGLSSGNTIYF
CDR3nt: TGTGCCAGCAGTGAGGCAGGGCTTAGCTCTGGAAACACCATATATTTT

len: 15
d_gene: TRBD2
abundance: -
j_gene: TRBJ2-3
v_gene: TRBV27
CDR3aa: CASSLSGRATDTQYF
CDR3nt: TGTGCCAGCAGCCTTAGCGGGAGGGCCACAGATACGCAGTATTTT

len: 16
d_gene: TRBD1
abundance: -
j_gene: TRBJ1-2
v_gene: TRBV15
CDR3aa: CATSRDLGQGISGYTF
CDR3nt: TGTGCCACCAGCAGAGATCTAGGACAGGGGATTAGTGGCTACACCTTC

len: 12
d_gene: -
abundance: -
j_gene: TRBJ2-7
v_gene: TRBV5-1
CDR3aa: CASAGTGYEQYF
CDR3nt: TGCGCCAGCGCAGGGACTGGCTACGAGCAGTACTTC

len: 15
d_gene: TRBD1
abundance: -
j_gene: TRBJ1-2
v_gene: TRBV7-9
CDR3aa: CASSLGQGGNYGYTF
CDR3nt: TGTGCCAGCAGCTTAGGACAGGGGGGGAACTATGGCTACACCTTC

len: 15
d_gene: TRBD2
abundance: once
j_gene: TRBJ2-1
v_gene: TRBV5-4
CDR3aa: CASSLAGGAYNEQFF
CDR3nt: TGTGCCAGCAGCTTGGCGGGGGGGGCCTACAATGAGCAGTTCTTC

len: 15
d_gene: TRBD2
abundance: -
j_gene: TRBJ2-3
v_gene: TRBV10-2
CDR3aa: CASRGTSGGLDTQYF
CDR3nt: TGCGCCAGCAGGGGGACTAGCGGGGGGTTGGATACGCAGTATTTT

len: 13
d_gene: TRBD2
abundance: -
j_gene: TRBJ2-1
v_gene: TRBV3-1/TRBV3-2
CDR3aa: CASTRTSGIEQFF
CDR3nt: TGTGCCAGCACCCGGACTAGCGGGATTGAGCAGTTCTTC

len: 13
d_gene: -
abundance: -
j_gene: TRBJ1-1
v_gene: TRBV6-5
CDR3aa: CQTSGGMNTEAFF
CDR3nt: TGTCAAACCTCGGGGGGTATGAACACTGAAGCTTTCTTT

len: 14
d_gene: TRBD1
abundance: -
j_gene: TRBJ2-2
v_gene: TRBV30
CDR3aa: CAWSIQGWAGELFF
CDR3nt: TGTGCCTGGAGCATACAGGGGTGGGCCGGGGAGCTGTTTTTT

len: 14
d_gene: TRBD2
abundance: -
j_gene: TRBJ2-1
v_gene: TRBV11-1
CDR3aa: CASSLGTSYNEQFF
CDR3nt: TGTGCCAGCAGCCTCGGGACTAGCTACAATGAGCAGTTCTTC

len: 17
d_gene: TRBD1
abundance: -
j_gene: TRBJ2-5
v_gene: TRBV10-1
CDR3aa: CASSESRAGGGTETQYF
CDR3nt: TGCGCCAGCAGTGAGTCGAGGGCAGGGGGCGGAACAGAGACCCAGTACTTC

len: 16
d_gene: -
abundance: few
j_gene: TRBJ1-4
v_gene: TRBV19
CDR3aa: CASSIGPGLINEKLFF
CDR3nt: TGTGCCAGTAGTATAGGCCCGGGTCTTATAAATGAAAAACTGTTTTTT

len: 14
d_gene: -
abundance: -
j_gene: TRBJ1-3
v_gene: TRBV3-1/TRBV3-2
CDR3aa: CASSLIQAGNTIYF
CDR3nt: TGTGCCAGCAGTCTCATTCAGGCTGGAAACACCATATATTTT

len: 15
d_gene: TRBD2
abundance: -
j_gene: TRBJ2-2
v_gene: TRBV5-1
CDR3aa: CASSLGTSGTGELFF
CDR3nt: TGCGCCAGCAGCCTAGGGACTAGCGGGACCGGGGAGCTGTTTTTT

len: 15
d_gene: -
abundance: -
j_gene: TRBJ1-6
v_gene: TRBV5-1
CDR3aa: CASSIDNRVGTPLHF
CDR3nt: TGCGCCAGCAGCATAGACAACAGGGTTGGTACACCCCTCCACTTT

len: 16
d_gene: TRBD2
abundance: -
j_gene: TRBJ2-1
v_gene: TRBV7-9
CDR3aa: CASSSPRTSALTEQFF
CDR3nt: TGTGCCAGCAGCTCCCCACGGACTAGCGCCCTGACAGAGCAGTTCTTC

len: 16
d_gene: -
abundance: -
j_gene: TRBJ1-5
v_gene: TRBV10-1
CDR3aa: CASSPPTDSPDQPQHF
CDR3nt: TGCGCCAGCAGTCCTCCCACGGACAGTCCAGATCAGCCCCAGCATTTT

len: 16
d_gene: -
abundance: -
j_gene: TRBJ1-2
v_gene: TRBV18
CDR3aa: CASSPSGRGNNYGYTF
CDR3nt: TGTGCCAGCTCACCATCGGGTCGGGGGAACAACTATGGCTACACCTTC

len: 13
d_gene: -
abundance: once
j_gene: TRBJ2-2
v_gene: TRBV2
CDR3aa: CASTQENTGELFF
CDR3nt: TGTGCCAGCACTCAGGAGAACACCGGGGAGCTGTTTTTT

len: 13
d_gene: -
abundance: -
j_gene: TRBJ1-2
v_gene: TRBV29-1
CDR3aa: CSVAPTPNYGYTF
CDR3nt: TGCAGCGTTGCCCCAACTCCTAACTATGGCTACACCTTC

len: 15
d_gene: -
abundance: -
j_gene: TRBJ1-1
v_gene: TRBV5-1
CDR3aa: CASRYYGASGTEAFF
CDR3nt: TGCGCCAGCAGGTATTATGGGGCCTCGGGCACTGAAGCTTTCTTT